One and the same sample provided the 26 T cell receptor beta chains below, sequenced in a study of cytomegalovirus exposure and HLA in healthy donors (dated by TCRdb to about 2017). Library prep was done by the immunoSEQ multiplex PCR assay. TCRdb stores this immuneACCESS table with in-frame sequences only. Part of the clones is absent; in the studies checked, under half of the shortfall reflects unresolved V genes, and no reason is known for the rest. The sample has a few hundred thousand clones on record, just over 85% of them singletons. Of the sample, roughly 0.8% is held by the ten largest clones. Sequencing was carried out using PBMCs. The receptors were gathered from a woman aged 18-29 years in good health and CMV-seronegative.

This chain joins TRBV5-6 and TRBJ1-3, with 7 bases lining up with TRBD1. After removal of 5 bases from V and 0 bases from J, the junction contained 2 bases not matched to a gene. This CDR3 has 14 residues. From germline, CDR1 is SGHDT and CDR2 YYEEEE. The CDR3 DNA reads TGTGCCAGCAGGGGGACAGACTCTGGAAACACCATATATTTT. Translation: CASRGTDSGNTIYF.

The chain carries TRBV19 and TRBJ2-1, with 16 bases fitting TRBD2. The CDR3 has 14 residues. From germline, CDR1 is LNHDA and CDR2 SQIVND (reference sequence). V shed 3 bases and J 14 bases; nucleotides not matched to a gene: 4. CDR3 in amino acids: CASSIGTSGGDKFF. The CDR3 DNA reads TGTGCCAGTAGTATCGGGACTAGCGGGGGGGATAAGTTCTTC.

The CDR3 DNA sequence: TGTGCCAGCAGTGGACAGGACGAAGCTTTCTTT. It is translated as CASSGQDEAFF. V gene TRBV28 combines with J gene TRBJ1-1; 7 bases agree with TRBD1. The CDR3 consists of 11 residues. V shed 5 bases, J shed 8 bases, and the junction held 2 bases outside the gene matches. Germline loops: CDR1 MDHEN, CDR2 SYDVKM.

The chain carries TRBV7-9 and TRBJ2-5, with TRBD2 matching over 7 bases. This CDR3 spans 15 amino acids. The V segment lost 3 bases and the J segment 3 bases; nucleotides outside the gene matches: 7. Germline CDR1 and CDR2: SEHNR and FQNEAQ (reference sequence). The CDR3 nucleotides read TGTGCCAGCAGCTTTTTGGCGGGGGTGGAAGAGACCCAGTACTTC. This encodes CASSFLAGVEETQYF.

The chain combines TRBV29-1 with TRBJ2-2; D may be TRBD1 (5 bases). CDR1 SQVTM and CDR2 ANQGSEA come from the germline V gene. Trimming took off 2 bases at V and 6 bases at J, with 10 bases between the two ends. The CDR3 has 13 amino acids. The CDR3 region is CSVELGDAGELFF. The CDR3, as DNA: TGCAGCGTTGAATTAGGGGATGCCGGGGAGCTGTTTTTT.

The CDR3 region is CASRLAGEVYEQYF. As DNA, the CDR3 is TGTGCCAGCAGATTAGCGGGAGAGGTCTACGAGCAGTACTTC. The chain links TRBV6-5 to TRBJ2-7; 9 bases match TRBD2. CDR3 size: 14 residues. Losses at the gene ends were 6 bases for V and 3 bases for J; bases not matched to a gene: 6. Germline assignment: CDR1 MNHEY and CDR2 SVGAGI.

This clone turned up a few times. The chain links TRBV11-2 to TRBJ1-1; D perhaps matches TRBD1 (5 bases). The CDR3 spans 15 residues. V dropped 5 bases and J dropped 0 bases, with 13 bases sitting between them. Germline V lookup: CDR1 SGHAT, CDR2 FQNNGV. CDR3 nucleotides: TGTGCCAGCAGCCGAGGAGCAGGGATGAACACTGAAGCTTTCTTT. Its translation: CASSRGAGMNTEAFF.

The table lists this clone with a count of one. Within the sample, other DNA sequences also encode this same CDR3. The chain uses TRBV28 and TRBJ2-7; no clear D gene. The CDR3 runs to 11 residues. The V end was cut by 4 bases, the J end by 4 bases, with 5 bases between. Germline V CDR1 and CDR2: MDHEN, SYDVKM. The CDR3, as DNA: TGTGCCAGCAGTTCCCTTTACGAGCAGTACTTC. The encoded protein is CASSSLYEQYF.

This chain uses TRBV7-3 with TRBJ2-3, with 12 bases fitting TRBD2. This CDR3 is 14 amino acids long. With 3 bases clipped from V and 5 bases from J, the junction kept 0 bases outside the gene matches. Per germline, CDR1 SGHTA and CDR2 FQGTGA. CDR3 nucleotide sequence: TGTGCCAGCAGCTTGACTAGCGGGAGAGATACGCAGTATTTT. It codes for CASSLTSGRDTQYF.

The chain couples TRBV14 to TRBJ2-7; D perhaps matches TRBD1 (7 bases). V lost 4 bases, J lost 4 bases, and 14 bases lay in between. CDR1 and CDR2 from the germline V gene are SGHDN and FVKESK. The CDR3 spans 14 residues. The CDR3 bases are TGTGCCAGCAGCCTTCAACAGGGGAGGTACGAGCAGTACTTC. Protein: CASSLQQGRYEQYF.

The chain combines TRBV6-1 with TRBJ1-2; 9 bases line up with TRBD1. This CDR3 spans 16 amino acids. J lost 4 bases, V lost 0 bases, and 6 bases had no gene match. The V gene's germline CDR1 is MNHNS and CDR2 SASEGT. CDR3 DNA: TGTGCCAGCAGTGAAGCGGGGGGACAGGGCATCTATGGCTACACCTTC. Its translation: CASSEAGGQGIYGYTF.

The chain carries TRBV30 and TRBJ1-6; tentative D call: TRBD1 (6 bases). V was cut by 7 bases and J by 4 bases, with 8 bases left in between. The CDR3 covers 12 residues. Germline V lookup: CDR1 GTSNPN, CDR2 SVGIG (reference sequence). CDR3: CALGGYNSPLHF. The CDR3 bases are TGTGCCTTAGGGGGTTATAATTCACCCCTCCACTTT.

The rearrangement joins TRBV6-5 to TRBJ1-5; D uncertain. Germline assignment: CDR1 MNHEY and CDR2 SVGAGI. This CDR3 has 14 amino acids. V was pared by 0 bases and J by 6 bases, with 9 bases between. CDR3 sequence (DNA): TGTGCCAGCAGTTACTCTCAGCGGGGTCAGCCCCAGCATTTT. Protein: CASSYSQRGQPQHF.

The V call is TRBV5-1, the J call TRBJ1-2; possible D gene TRBD1, 6 bases. Germline lookup yields CDR1 SGHRS and CDR2 YFSETQ. This CDR3 contains 15 residues. V lost 2 bases to trimming and J lost 8 bases, with 19 bases between them. In DNA, the CDR3 is TGCGCCAGCAGCTTATCAGGGGTGACCACTATGGGCTACACCTTC. Protein: CASSLSGVTTMGYTF.

V usage is TRBV10-3 and J usage is TRBJ1-2, with D possibly matching TRBD1 (6 bases). V was pared by 11 bases and J by 6 bases, with 10 bases between. This CDR3 is 10 amino acids long. Germline V CDR1 and CDR2: ENHRY, SYGVKD. CDR3 loop: CALQGNGYTF. The CDR3 DNA is TGTGCCTTACAGGGCAATGGCTACACCTTC.

This CDR3 reads CASSVFAGGPNEQFF. For the CDR3, the DNA is TGTGCCAGCAGTGTATTTGCGGGAGGGCCCAATGAGCAGTTCTTC. The chain combines TRBV2 with TRBJ2-1; 9 bases are a match to TRBD2. Germline-derived CDR1 and CDR2 are SNHLY and FYNNEI. V shed 4 bases, J shed 6 bases, and the junction held 7 bases outside the gene matches. The length of the CDR3 is 15 residues.

V and J are TRBV7-7 and TRBJ1-1; 7 bases are a match to TRBD1. Germline lookup yields CDR1 SSHAT and CDR2 FNYEAQ (reference sequence). Trimming removed 4 bases from V and 5 bases from J; junction bases left unmatched: 7. The CDR3 loop spans 14 amino acids. In DNA, the CDR3 is TGTGCCAGCAGCTCTTACAGGGGATCGACTGAAGCTTTCTTT. Its translation: CASSSYRGSTEAFF.

This sequence joins TRBV6-5 and TRBJ1-6; D uncertain. The CDR3 loop spans 14 amino acids. Trimming pared 7 bases from V and 7 bases from J, leaving 14 bases between. Germline V gene sequence: CDR1 MNHEY, CDR2 SVGAGI. The CDR3 reads CASIGDGENSPLHF. The CDR3 DNA reads as TGTGCCAGCATCGGGGATGGGGAGAATTCACCCCTCCACTTT.

The J gene is TRBJ2-7, the V gene TRBV4-1; 7 bases map to TRBD1. Unmatched junction bases numbered 11, after V lost 0 bases and J lost 0 bases. Germline V CDR1 and CDR2: MGHRA, YSYEKL. The CDR3 contains 18 residues. The CDR3 region has the DNA TGCGCCAGCAGCCAAGAATTCTTGTGGACAGGTCACTCCTACGAGCAGTACTTC. Translated, it gives CASSQEFLWTGHSYEQYF.

CDR3 region: CASMSSGRSEQYF. DNA for the CDR3: TGTGCCAGTATGTCTAGCGGGAGAAGCGAGCAGTACTTC. The chain is built from TRBV19 and TRBJ2-7; 10 bases match TRBD2. From germline, CDR1 is LNHDA and CDR2 SQIVND (reference sequence). The CDR3 has 13 residues. J lost 6 bases, V lost 7 bases, and 6 bases had no gene match.

The chain is built from TRBV27 and TRBJ2-1; a possible D gene is TRBD1 (6 bases). This CDR3 has 12 amino acids. Deletions cut 6 bases from V and 4 bases from J, with 7 bases between. In germline, CDR1 is MNHEY, CDR2 SMNVEV (reference sequence). The CDR3 protein is CASRQGYNEQFF. CDR3 nucleotides: TGTGCCAGCAGACAGGGATACAATGAGCAGTTCTTC.

V is TRBV2 and J is TRBJ2-7; 7 nucleotides agree with TRBD1. Trimming removed 6 bases from V and 4 bases from J; junction bases left unmatched: 3. CDR3 length equals 12 residues. CDR1 and CDR2 (germline): SNHLY, FYNNEI. CDR3 bases: TGTGCCAGCAGGGGACAGCAATACGAGCAGTACTTC. Translation: CASRGQQYEQYF.

The sample holds one count of this clone. J is TRBJ1-4 and V is TRBV2; perhaps TRBD1 as D (6 bases). CDR3 length: 14 residues. Germline loops: CDR1 SNHLY, CDR2 FYNNEI. Trimming stripped 5 bases from V and 4 bases from J, with 11 bases between. DNA for the CDR3: TGTGCCAGCAGTTCACAGGGCCTTAATGAAAAACTGTTTTTT. Its translation is CASSSQGLNEKLFF.

V usage is TRBV5-4 and J usage is TRBJ2-3, with D hard to call. This CDR3 region has 13 residues. The germline V and J ends were trimmed by 0 bases and 5 bases, with 7 bases remaining between them. Looked up from germline, CDR1 is SGHNT and CDR2 is YYREEE (reference sequence). Here the CDR3 DNA reads TGTGCCAGCAGCTTGGGCAGCGAAGATACGCAGTATTTT. It yields the protein CASSLGSEDTQYF. Based on the CDR3 plus reference TRBV5-4 and TRBJ2-3, the full variable domain is ETGVTQSPTHLIKTRGQQVTLRCSSQSGHNTVSWYQQALGQGPQFIFQYYREEENGRGNFPPRFSGLQFPNYSSELNVNALELDDSALYLCASSLGSEDTQYFGPGTRLTVL.

The chain couples TRBV30 to TRBJ2-1; no definite D call. Germline assignment: CDR1 GTSNPN and CDR2 SVGIG (reference sequence). This CDR3 is built from 11 residues. V was trimmed by 5 bases and J by 15 bases, leaving 17 bases between them. CDR3 sequence (DNA): TGTGCCTGGCATTTAAATGGCAATACGTTCTTC. It codes for CAWHLNGNTFF.

The DNA of the CDR3 is TGTGCCAGCAGCTTAGAAGCGGGAGCGAGGAATGAGCAGTTCTTC. Translation: CASSLEAGARNEQFF. The rearrangement uses TRBV7-3 and TRBJ2-1; 8 bases are a match to TRBD2. The germline CDR1 and CDR2 sequences are SGHTA and FQGTGA. The CDR3 runs to 15 residues. J lost 7 bases, V lost 2 bases, and 7 bases had no gene match.